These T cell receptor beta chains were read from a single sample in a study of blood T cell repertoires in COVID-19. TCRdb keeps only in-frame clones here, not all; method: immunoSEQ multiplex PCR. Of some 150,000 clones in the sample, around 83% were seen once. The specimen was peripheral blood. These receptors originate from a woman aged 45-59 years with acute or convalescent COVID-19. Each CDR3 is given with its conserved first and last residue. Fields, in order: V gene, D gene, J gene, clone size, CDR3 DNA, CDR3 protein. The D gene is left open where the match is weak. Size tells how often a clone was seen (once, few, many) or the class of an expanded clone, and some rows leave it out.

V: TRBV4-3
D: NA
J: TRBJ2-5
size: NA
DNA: TGCGCCAGCAGCCGGTCTAGACAAGAGACCCAGTACTTC
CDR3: CASSRSRQETQYF

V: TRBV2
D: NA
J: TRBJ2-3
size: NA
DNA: TGTGCCAGCGCTATGGTCGCTCTTAACACAGATACGCAGTATTTT
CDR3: CASAMVALNTDTQYF

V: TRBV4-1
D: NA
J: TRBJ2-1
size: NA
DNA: TGCGCCAGCAGTCACCTGATGAGCTCCTACAATGAGCAGTTCTTC
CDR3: CASSHLMSSYNEQFF

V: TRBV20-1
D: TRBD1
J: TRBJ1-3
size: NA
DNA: TGCAGTGCTAGTGACAGGGTGACCACTGGAAACACCATATATTTT
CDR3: CSASDRVTTGNTIYF

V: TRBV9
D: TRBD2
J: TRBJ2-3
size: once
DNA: TGTGCCAGCAGCGTGGGACTAGCGGGGAATACGCAGTATTTT
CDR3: CASSVGLAGNTQYF

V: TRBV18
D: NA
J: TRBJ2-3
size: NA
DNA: TGTGCCAGCTCACAACTCCCGGCGGCGGGGCCCACTAGCACAGATACGCAGTATTTT
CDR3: CASSQLPAAGPTSTDTQYF

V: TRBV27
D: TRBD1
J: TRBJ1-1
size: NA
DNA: TGTGCCAGCAGTTTATTGGGACAGGGGAAAATAAACACTGAAGCTTTCTTT
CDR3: CASSLLGQGKINTEAFF

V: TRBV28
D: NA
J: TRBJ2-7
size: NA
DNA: TGTGCCAGCAGTTTGCGGACAGCCGGAAACTACGAGCAGTACTTC
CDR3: CASSLRTAGNYEQYF

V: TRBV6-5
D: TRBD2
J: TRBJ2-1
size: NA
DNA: TGTGCCAGCAGTTCCGGACTAGCGCAGTACAATGAGCAGTTCTTC
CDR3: CASSSGLAQYNEQFF

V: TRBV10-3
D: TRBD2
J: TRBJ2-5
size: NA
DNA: TGTGCCACCATTAGCGGGAGTGGGGAGACCCAGTACTTC
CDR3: CATISGSGETQYF

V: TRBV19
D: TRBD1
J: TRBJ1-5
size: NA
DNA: TGTGCCAATCCGGAACAGGGGGGCCAGGGCGACAATCAGCCCCAGCATTTT
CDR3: CANPEQGGQGDNQPQHF

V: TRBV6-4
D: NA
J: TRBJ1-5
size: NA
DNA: TGTGCCAGCAGCACCCGACAGGCCCGACAGCCCCAGCATTTT
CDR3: CASSTRQARQPQHF

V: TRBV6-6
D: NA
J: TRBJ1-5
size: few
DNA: TGTGCCAGGGGGTCGACAGGTCCCCCGGGTCAGCCCCAGCATTTT
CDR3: CARGSTGPPGQPQHF

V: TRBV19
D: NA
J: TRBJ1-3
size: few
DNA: TGTGCCAGTAGTATACGCAGTTTCTCTGGAAACACCATATATTTT
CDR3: CASSIRSFSGNTIYF

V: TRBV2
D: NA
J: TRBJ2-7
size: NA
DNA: TGTGCCAGCAGTGAGGGGTGGGGGGTCTACGAGCAGTACTTC
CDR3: CASSEGWGVYEQYF

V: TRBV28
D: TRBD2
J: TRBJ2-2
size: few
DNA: TGTGCCAGCACTTTTCCTGAGGGGGTAGCGGGGACCGGGGAGCTGTTTTTT
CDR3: CASTFPEGVAGTGELFF

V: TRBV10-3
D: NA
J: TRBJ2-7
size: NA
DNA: TGTGCCATCAGTTTGGGCCAACTCGTCGACGAGCAGTACTTC
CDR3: CAISLGQLVDEQYF

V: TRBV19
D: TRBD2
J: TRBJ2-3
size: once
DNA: TGTGCCAGTAGTAACCCCCGGGGGGGGGAGTGGGCCACAGATACGCAGTATTTT
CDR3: CASSNPRGGEWATDTQYF

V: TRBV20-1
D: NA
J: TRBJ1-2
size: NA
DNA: TGCAGTCCATCTAACTATGGCTACACCTTC
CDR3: CSPSNYGYTF

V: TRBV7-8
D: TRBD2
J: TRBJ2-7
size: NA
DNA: TGTGCCAGCAGCCCCGATGTGGCGGGAGACTACGAGCAGTACTTC
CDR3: CASSPDVAGDYEQYF

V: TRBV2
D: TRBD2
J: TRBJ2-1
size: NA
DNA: TGTGCCAGCAGTGATGAGTCTTTCGGCGGGAGGGCCTCACATGAGCAGTTCTTC
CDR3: CASSDESFGGRASHEQFF

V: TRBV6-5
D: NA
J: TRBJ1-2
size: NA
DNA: TGTGCCAGCAGTCTGGCAGTCAACTATGGCTACACCTTC
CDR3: CASSLAVNYGYTF

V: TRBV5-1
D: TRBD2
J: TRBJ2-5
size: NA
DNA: TGCGCCAGCAGCGGACTAGCGGGGGGGCCGAAGCAAGAGACCCAGTACTTC
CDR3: CASSGLAGGPKQETQYF

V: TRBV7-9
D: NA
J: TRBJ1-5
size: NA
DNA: TGTGCCAGCAGCTCGAACAGGGACGATCAGCCCCAGCATTTT
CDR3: CASSSNRDDQPQHF

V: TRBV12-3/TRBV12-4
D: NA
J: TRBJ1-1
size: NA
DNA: TGTGCCAGCAGTTTAGGGGAGGGGACTGAAGCTTTCTTT
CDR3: CASSLGEGTEAFF

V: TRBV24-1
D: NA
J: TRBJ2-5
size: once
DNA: TGTGCCACCAGTTCCGGGGGTTTAGAGACCCAGTACTTC
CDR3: CATSSGGLETQYF

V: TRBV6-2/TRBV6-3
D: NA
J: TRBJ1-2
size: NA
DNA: TGTGCCAGCAGTTACTCGAACGGGGAACCTAACTATGGCTACACCTTC
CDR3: CASSYSNGEPNYGYTF

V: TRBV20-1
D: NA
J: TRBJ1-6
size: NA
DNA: TGCAGTGCTAGTACTGAATATAATTCACCCCTCCACTTT
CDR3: CSASTEYNSPLHF

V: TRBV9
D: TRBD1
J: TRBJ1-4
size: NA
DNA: TGTGCCAGCAGCGGACAGGGGCAGGGTGAAAAACTGTTTTTT
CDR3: CASSGQGQGEKLFF

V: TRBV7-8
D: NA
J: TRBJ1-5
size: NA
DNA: TGTGCCAGCAGCTTAGTTTCCAGGTATAGCAATCAGCCCCAGCATTTT
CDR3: CASSLVSRYSNQPQHF

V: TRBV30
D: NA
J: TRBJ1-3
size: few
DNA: TGTGCCTGGGCCCCGTTCGGGGTTGCAAACACCATATATTTT
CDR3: CAWAPFGVANTIYF

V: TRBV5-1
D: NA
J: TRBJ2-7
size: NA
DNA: TGCGCCAGCAGCTGGTATACAGCCTACGAGCAGTACTTC
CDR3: CASSWYTAYEQYF

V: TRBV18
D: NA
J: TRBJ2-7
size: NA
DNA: TGTGCCAGCTCACTGACAGCCTCCTACGAGCAGTACTTC
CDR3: CASSLTASYEQYF

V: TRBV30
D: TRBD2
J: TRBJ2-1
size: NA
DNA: TGTGCCTGGAGCGGGAGGGCCTCTTACAATGAGCAGTTCTTC
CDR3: CAWSGRASYNEQFF

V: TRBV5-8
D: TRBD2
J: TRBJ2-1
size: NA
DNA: TGTGCCAGCAGCTTGGCGAGCGGGGGGTGGAGTGAGCAGTTCTTC
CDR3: CASSLASGGWSEQFF

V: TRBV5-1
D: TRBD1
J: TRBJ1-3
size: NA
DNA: TGCGCCAGCAGCTTGGCTGGGGGACAGGGAGATCGACTCTCTGGAAACACCATATATTTT
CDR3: CASSLAGGQGDRLSGNTIYF

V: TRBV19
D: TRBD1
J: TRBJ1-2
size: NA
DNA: TGTGCCAGTAGTCCACGGACAGGGGGACATGGCTACACCTTC
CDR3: CASSPRTGGHGYTF

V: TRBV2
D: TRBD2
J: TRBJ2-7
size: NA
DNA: TGTGCCGGTAAAACGCGGGGGGGCCGGTCCTCCGAGCAGTACTTC
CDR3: CAGKTRGGRSSEQYF

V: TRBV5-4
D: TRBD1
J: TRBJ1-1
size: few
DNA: TGTGCCAGCAGTCTGAGGGCAGGGGGCGAAGCTTTCTTT
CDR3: CASSLRAGGEAFF

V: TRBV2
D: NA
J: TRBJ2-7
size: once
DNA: TGTGCCAGCAACGGGGCCTACGAGCAGTACTTC
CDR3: CASNGAYEQYF

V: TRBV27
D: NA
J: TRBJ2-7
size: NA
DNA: TGTGCCAGCAGTTCCAGGGTTACGATGGTTTACTACGAGCAGTACTTC
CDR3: CASSSRVTMVYYEQYF

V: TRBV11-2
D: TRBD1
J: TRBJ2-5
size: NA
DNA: TGTGCCAGCAGGTTGACAGGGGGCGGGGAGACCCAGTACTTC
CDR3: CASRLTGGGETQYF

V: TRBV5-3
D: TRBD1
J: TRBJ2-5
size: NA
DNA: TGTGCCAGAAGCCAGCGGACAGGGGGAGAGACCCAGTACTTC
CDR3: CARSQRTGGETQYF

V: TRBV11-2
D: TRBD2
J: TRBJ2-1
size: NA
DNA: TGTGCCAGCAGCCCCATCCGTGCGGGGGGGGCGTGGGGTGAGCAGTTCTTC
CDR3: CASSPIRAGGAWGEQFF

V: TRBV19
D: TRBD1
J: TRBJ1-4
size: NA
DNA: TGTGCCAGTAGCCTGACAGGGGCAAATGAAAAACTGTTTTTT
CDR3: CASSLTGANEKLFF

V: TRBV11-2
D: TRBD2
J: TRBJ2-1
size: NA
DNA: TGTGCCAGCAGCTCGGGACTAGCGGGGGGATTCTACAATGAGCAGTTCTTC
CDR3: CASSSGLAGGFYNEQFF

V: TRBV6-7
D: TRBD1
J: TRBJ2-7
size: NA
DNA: TGTGCCAGCAAATCATTCTCACAGGAAACAGGGGATTACGAGCAGTACTTC
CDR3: CASKSFSQETGDYEQYF